Listed below are T cell receptor beta chains from one sample, sequenced in a study of OX40 agonist ivuxolimab in advanced cancers. The assay was immunoSEQ multiplex PCR, and TCRdb's table has in-frame clones only and misses some. Among tens of thousands of clones, roughly 92% were seen once, and the ten largest hold about an eighth. Sequencing was performed on CD4+ or CD8+ T cells sorted from blood, taken in a trial of the OX40 agonist ivuxolimab. These receptors all come from an adult with an advanced solid tumor such as melanoma, head and neck, liver or kidney cancer. CDR3s include the opening cysteine and the closing phenylalanine or tryptophan. Fields, in order: clone size, V gene, J gene, D gene, CDR3 protein, CDR3 DNA. The D gene is left open where the match is weak. Some rows mark clone size as missing; the rest say once, few, many or name a class of expanded clone.

abundance: NA
v_gene: TRBV4-1
j_gene: TRBJ2-3
d_gene: TRBD2
CDR3aa: CASSQGTSIGTDTQYF
CDR3nt: TGCGCCAGCAGCCAAGGGACTAGCATCGGCACAGATACGCAGTATTTT

abundance: NA
v_gene: TRBV7-3
j_gene: TRBJ2-7
d_gene: NA
CDR3aa: CASSLTVGPNYEQYF
CDR3nt: TGTGCCAGCAGCTTAACGGTCGGGCCGAACTACGAGCAGTACTTC

abundance: NA
v_gene: TRBV7-6
j_gene: TRBJ1-1
d_gene: NA
CDR3aa: CASSLTSGAEAFF
CDR3nt: TGTGCCAGCAGCCTGACCAGTGGGGCTGAAGCTTTCTTT

abundance: NA
v_gene: TRBV19
j_gene: TRBJ2-1
d_gene: NA
CDR3aa: CASSWTHYNEQFF
CDR3nt: TGTGCCAGTAGTTGGACACATTACAATGAGCAGTTCTTC

abundance: NA
v_gene: TRBV27
j_gene: TRBJ1-3
d_gene: TRBD1
CDR3aa: CASSPIGPTGVNSGNTIYF
CDR3nt: TGTGCCAGCAGCCCAATCGGCCCGACAGGGGTCAATTCTGGAAACACCATATATTTT

abundance: NA
v_gene: TRBV9
j_gene: TRBJ2-3
d_gene: NA
CDR3aa: CASSVGMTVDTQYF
CDR3nt: TGTGCCAGCAGCGTGGGCATGACGGTAGATACGCAGTATTTT

abundance: NA
v_gene: TRBV7-6
j_gene: TRBJ2-3
d_gene: TRBD2
CDR3aa: CASSSRTSGESTDTQYF
CDR3nt: TGTGCCAGCAGCTCACGGACTAGCGGGGAATCCACAGATACGCAGTATTTT

abundance: NA
v_gene: TRBV5-5
j_gene: TRBJ2-7
d_gene: TRBD1
CDR3aa: CASSLVGTGYEQYF
CDR3nt: TGTGCCAGCAGCTTGGTTGGGACAGGCTACGAGCAGTACTTC

abundance: NA
v_gene: TRBV7-9
j_gene: TRBJ1-5
d_gene: NA
CDR3aa: CASSLGASSNQPQHF
CDR3nt: TGTGCCAGCAGCTTAGGGGCGTCCAGCAATCAGCCCCAGCATTTT

abundance: NA
v_gene: TRBV4-1
j_gene: TRBJ1-2
d_gene: NA
CDR3aa: CASSQDTTGTYGYTF
CDR3nt: TGCGCCAGCAGCCAAGATACGACAGGAACCTATGGCTACACCTTC

abundance: NA
v_gene: TRBV19
j_gene: TRBJ1-1
d_gene: NA
CDR3aa: CASSAGTFLNTEAFF
CDR3nt: TGTGCCAGTAGTGCCGGGACATTTCTGAACACTGAAGCTTTCTTT

abundance: NA
v_gene: TRBV5-5
j_gene: TRBJ2-5
d_gene: NA
CDR3aa: CASSLWGAVQETQYF
CDR3nt: TGTGCCAGCAGCTTGTGGGGGGCCGTACAAGAGACCCAGTACTTC

abundance: NA
v_gene: TRBV7-2
j_gene: TRBJ2-5
d_gene: TRBD1
CDR3aa: CASSLVAGGEETQYF
CDR3nt: TGTGCCAGCAGCTTAGTTGCAGGGGGCGAAGAGACCCAGTACTTC

abundance: few
v_gene: TRBV2
j_gene: TRBJ1-2
d_gene: TRBD1
CDR3aa: CASSGVQGVNYGYTF
CDR3nt: TGTGCCAGCAGTGGGGTACAGGGGGTTAACTATGGCTACACCTTC

abundance: NA
v_gene: TRBV7-9
j_gene: TRBJ1-4
d_gene: NA
CDR3aa: CASSSPIRGTNEKLFF
CDR3nt: TGTGCCAGCAGCTCACCTATAAGGGGGACTAATGAAAAACTGTTTTTT

abundance: NA
v_gene: TRBV10-2
j_gene: TRBJ2-3
d_gene: TRBD2
CDR3aa: CASSEFPAGAVDTQYF
CDR3nt: TGCGCCAGCAGTGAGTTCCCAGCGGGAGCGGTAGATACGCAGTATTTT

abundance: NA
v_gene: TRBV2
j_gene: TRBJ1-2
d_gene: NA
CDR3aa: CASRVSLNYGYTF
CDR3nt: TGTGCCAGCAGGGTCAGCCTTAACTATGGCTACACCTTC

abundance: NA
v_gene: TRBV4-1
j_gene: TRBJ1-3
d_gene: NA
CDR3aa: CASSPVPSGNTIYF
CDR3nt: TGCGCCAGCAGCCCAGTCCCCTCTGGAAACACCATATATTTT

abundance: NA
v_gene: TRBV4-1
j_gene: TRBJ1-1
d_gene: NA
CDR3aa: CASSPAPNTEAFF
CDR3nt: TGCGCCAGCAGTCCCGCGCCGAACACTGAAGCTTTCTTT

abundance: NA
v_gene: TRBV13
j_gene: TRBJ2-7
d_gene: TRBD1
CDR3aa: CASSYTDRGEQYF
CDR3nt: TGTGCCAGCAGCTATACGGACAGGGGCGAGCAGTACTTC

abundance: NA
v_gene: TRBV7-9
j_gene: TRBJ1-5
d_gene: TRBD1
CDR3aa: CASRTGSQPQHF
CDR3nt: TGTGCCAGCAGGACAGGGAGTCAGCCCCAGCATTTT

abundance: NA
v_gene: TRBV6-5
j_gene: TRBJ2-1
d_gene: TRBD2
CDR3aa: CASSYYSAGSNEQFF
CDR3nt: TGTGCCAGCAGTTACTATTCAGCGGGATCTAATGAGCAGTTCTTC

abundance: NA
v_gene: TRBV6-5
j_gene: TRBJ1-1
d_gene: NA
CDR3aa: CASSQPGTEAFF
CDR3nt: TGTGCCAGCAGTCAGCCAGGCACTGAAGCTTTCTTT

abundance: NA
v_gene: TRBV4-2
j_gene: TRBJ1-5
d_gene: NA
CDR3aa: CASSQALNQPQHF
CDR3nt: TGTGCCAGCAGCCAAGCCTTAAATCAGCCCCAGCATTTT

abundance: NA
v_gene: TRBV19
j_gene: TRBJ2-1
d_gene: NA
CDR3aa: CASTLTASSYNEQFF
CDR3nt: TGTGCCAGTACCCTGACGGCCTCTTCCTACAATGAGCAGTTCTTC

abundance: NA
v_gene: TRBV29-1
j_gene: TRBJ2-1
d_gene: NA
CDR3aa: CSVEPTGSNNEQFF
CDR3nt: TGCAGCGTTGAACCCACCGGGAGTAACAATGAGCAGTTCTTC

abundance: NA
v_gene: TRBV2
j_gene: TRBJ2-3
d_gene: NA
CDR3aa: CASYYITDTQYF
CDR3nt: TGTGCCAGCTATTACATCACAGATACGCAGTATTTT

abundance: NA
v_gene: TRBV6-5
j_gene: TRBJ2-7
d_gene: NA
CDR3aa: CASSYSGGGFTYEQYF
CDR3nt: TGTGCCAGCAGTTACTCAGGGGGGGGTTTTACCTACGAGCAGTACTTC

abundance: NA
v_gene: TRBV27
j_gene: TRBJ2-7
d_gene: TRBD1
CDR3aa: CASSLLGQGYEQYF
CDR3nt: TGTGCCAGCAGTTTATTGGGACAGGGTTACGAGCAGTACTTC

abundance: NA
v_gene: TRBV5-1
j_gene: TRBJ2-5
d_gene: TRBD2
CDR3aa: CASSPSGGAGETQYF
CDR3nt: TGCGCCAGCAGCCCCAGCGGGGGGGCCGGGGAGACCCAGTACTTC

abundance: NA
v_gene: TRBV11-2
j_gene: TRBJ1-1
d_gene: NA
CDR3aa: CASSLELGFGTEAFF
CDR3nt: TGTGCCAGCAGTCTAGAGTTAGGTTTTGGCACTGAAGCTTTCTTT

abundance: NA
v_gene: TRBV7-3
j_gene: TRBJ2-1
d_gene: TRBD2
CDR3aa: CASSPTSGSILEQFF
CDR3nt: TGTGCCAGCAGCCCCACTAGCGGGAGTATCCTTGAGCAGTTCTTC

abundance: NA
v_gene: TRBV10-3
j_gene: TRBJ1-2
d_gene: NA
CDR3aa: CAISEQGRLYGYTF
CDR3nt: TGTGCCATCAGTGAGCAGGGGCGACTCTATGGCTACACCTTC

abundance: NA
v_gene: TRBV29-1
j_gene: TRBJ2-1
d_gene: NA
CDR3aa: CSIGTSDEQFF
CDR3nt: TGCAGCATCGGGACTTCGGATGAGCAGTTCTTC

abundance: NA
v_gene: TRBV19
j_gene: TRBJ2-1
d_gene: TRBD2
CDR3aa: CATSTSGPYNEQFF
CDR3nt: TGTGCCACCTCGACTAGCGGCCCCTACAATGAGCAGTTCTTC

abundance: NA
v_gene: TRBV10-2
j_gene: TRBJ2-7
d_gene: TRBD2
CDR3aa: CATTLAGLYEQYF
CDR3nt: TGCGCCACGACGCTAGCGGGGCTTTACGAGCAGTACTTC

abundance: NA
v_gene: TRBV19
j_gene: TRBJ2-7
d_gene: NA
CDR3aa: CASSISQDPYEQYF
CDR3nt: TGTGCCAGTAGTATTTCCCAGGACCCCTACGAGCAGTACTTC

abundance: NA
v_gene: TRBV6-6
j_gene: TRBJ2-3
d_gene: NA
CDR3aa: CASVRGDTQYF
CDR3nt: TGTGCCAGCGTGAGGGGTGATACGCAGTATTTT

abundance: NA
v_gene: TRBV9
j_gene: TRBJ2-2
d_gene: NA
CDR3aa: CASSVGRTGELFF
CDR3nt: TGTGCCAGCAGCGTAGGAAGGACCGGGGAGCTGTTTTTT

abundance: NA
v_gene: TRBV19
j_gene: TRBJ2-7
d_gene: NA
CDR3aa: CASSIVGASPYEQYF
CDR3nt: TGTGCCAGTAGTATTGTTGGGGCTTCCCCCTACGAGCAGTACTTC

abundance: NA
v_gene: TRBV7-9
j_gene: TRBJ2-7
d_gene: TRBD2
CDR3aa: CASSSGLAGFSYEQYF
CDR3nt: TGTGCCAGCAGCTCCGGACTAGCGGGTTTCTCCTACGAGCAGTACTTC

abundance: NA
v_gene: TRBV30
j_gene: TRBJ2-4
d_gene: NA
CDR3aa: CAWTTGRAKNIQYF
CDR3nt: TGTGCCTGGACCACAGGGAGGGCCAAAAACATTCAGTACTTC

abundance: NA
v_gene: TRBV7-9
j_gene: TRBJ2-5
d_gene: NA
CDR3aa: CASSPILDVQGFRETQYF
CDR3nt: TGTGCCAGCAGCCCTATCCTCGACGTACAGGGTTTCAGAGAGACCCAGTACTTC

abundance: NA
v_gene: TRBV5-1
j_gene: TRBJ2-7
d_gene: NA
CDR3aa: CASRGDSYEQYF
CDR3nt: TGCGCCAGCAGAGGGGACTCCTACGAGCAGTACTTC

abundance: once
v_gene: TRBV2
j_gene: TRBJ2-5
d_gene: NA
CDR3aa: CASSDDGRGETQYF
CDR3nt: TGTGCCAGCAGTGATGATGGACGGGGAGAGACCCAGTACTTC

abundance: NA
v_gene: TRBV5-5
j_gene: TRBJ2-7
d_gene: TRBD1
CDR3aa: CASSPGTGPYEQYF
CDR3nt: TGTGCCAGCAGCCCAGGGACAGGCCCCTACGAGCAGTACTTC

abundance: NA
v_gene: TRBV6-5
j_gene: TRBJ1-5
d_gene: NA
CDR3aa: CASSYQRGNQPQHF
CDR3nt: TGTGCCAGCAGTTACCAACGGGGCAATCAGCCCCAGCATTTT

abundance: NA
v_gene: TRBV2
j_gene: TRBJ1-1
d_gene: NA
CDR3aa: CASSADTEAFF
CDR3nt: TGTGCCAGCAGCGCGGATACTGAAGCTTTCTTT

abundance: NA
v_gene: TRBV10-2
j_gene: TRBJ2-7
d_gene: NA
CDR3aa: CASSYGTSYEQYF
CDR3nt: TGCGCCAGCAGTTACGGGACAAGCTACGAGCAGTACTTC

abundance: once
v_gene: TRBV5-1
j_gene: TRBJ2-4
d_gene: NA
CDR3aa: CARDSGKNIQYF
CDR3nt: TGCGCCAGAGACTCCGGCAAAAACATTCAGTACTTC

abundance: NA
v_gene: TRBV6-5
j_gene: TRBJ1-4
d_gene: NA
CDR3aa: CASKTEEEKLFF
CDR3nt: TGTGCCTCCAAGACCGAGGAGGAAAAACTGTTTTTT

abundance: NA
v_gene: TRBV5-6
j_gene: TRBJ2-3
d_gene: NA
CDR3aa: CASSWEGLDTQYF
CDR3nt: TGTGCCAGCAGCTGGGAAGGACTGGATACGCAGTATTTT

abundance: once
v_gene: TRBV7-3
j_gene: TRBJ2-7
d_gene: NA
CDR3aa: CASSQGSGPGYEQYF
CDR3nt: TGTGCCAGCAGCCAGGGGAGCGGGCCCGGGTACGAGCAGTACTTC

abundance: NA
v_gene: TRBV14
j_gene: TRBJ2-1
d_gene: NA
CDR3aa: CASSQGRGGTYNEQFF
CDR3nt: TGTGCCAGCAGCCAAGGGAGGGGGGGCACCTACAATGAGCAGTTCTTC

abundance: NA
v_gene: TRBV9
j_gene: TRBJ1-6
d_gene: TRBD1
CDR3aa: CASSVDPGQAHSPLHF
CDR3nt: TGTGCCAGCAGCGTAGACCCCGGACAGGCCCATTCACCCCTCCACTTT